This T cell receptor (beta chain) was sequenced during a study of T cells after yellow fever vaccination. This clonotype was counted at least ten times. Its antigen remains unknown. The ends were cut back, 6 bases at V and 6 bases at J, with 17 bases in the middle. Germline V gene lookup returns CDR1 SNHLY and CDR2 FYNNEI. The CDR3 is 14 amino acids. Whole-study results and caveats: Repertoires sorted by FACS could include abundant clonotypes that are contaminants from the bulk population.

TCRdb itself ran the 5' RACE reads through MiXCR, one entry per CDR3 protein. The sample contains about 340,000 distinct CDR3 sequences, around 4.1% of which appear only once. The TCR comes from a man aged 18 to 29 who received the YFV17D yellow fever vaccine. The genes are TRBV2 and TRBJ1-1, with D perhaps TRBD1 (5 bases). Material: PBMCs, obtained 5 days after the yellow fever booster vaccination. The CDR3 loop reads CASRGDLAAAEAFF. CDR3 bases: TGTGCCAGCAGGGGGGACCTAGCGGCCGCTGAAGCTTTCTTT.